The rows below give T cell receptor beta chains drawn from one sample of a study of cytomegalovirus exposure and HLA in healthy donors. The data were produced by immunoSEQ multiplex PCR, yet TCRdb's version contains in-frame clones alone and is incomplete. Of approximately 98,000 clones in the sample, about 80% were seen once. The sequenced sample was PBMCs. The receptors originated from a man between 18 and 35 years old in good health and CMV-seropositive. CDR3s include the opening cysteine and the closing phenylalanine or tryptophan.

>TRBV7-9|TRBJ2-2
CASSLPAGMNTGELFF
>TRBV4-1|-
CASSQAVPGGIYEQYF
>TRBV7-9|TRBJ2-2
CASSLGTGMAGELFF
>TRBV5-1|TRBJ2-7
CASTPVGGHSYEQYF
>TRBV6-1|TRBJ2-7
CASMLGGTGSYEQYF
>TRBV9|TRBJ2-5
CASSYPRGGQETQYF
>TRBV4-1|TRBJ2-7
CASSQVAGDAYEQYF
>TRBV7-3|TRBJ2-1
CASSLLGTINEQFF
>TRBV6-5|TRBJ1-6
CATSPPGHNNSPLHF
>TRBV5-1|TRBJ2-3
CASSPSRPDTQYF
>TRBV4-2|TRBJ1-4
CASSQGIGDGGEKLFF
>TRBV2|TRBJ2-7
CAYGDRDGYEQYF
>TRBV28|TRBJ1-3
CASSFGPRNTIYF
>TRBV11-2|TRBJ2-3
CASSLTSGGTDTQYF
>TRBV27|TRBJ1-2
CASGLTRQLLYGYTF
>TRBV7-9|TRBJ1-6
CASSLVLGSGSPLHF
>TRBV6-9|TRBJ2-7
CASSYRGGAWRGAPHYFYEQYF
>TRBV4-2|TRBJ2-7
CASSQGLAGIEQYF
>TRBV19|TRBJ2-5
CASSIVDRAAETQYF
>TRBV7-7|TRBJ2-1
CASSPVVGGAQFF
>TRBV14|TRBJ2-6
CASSQVPGQHSGANVLTF
>TRBV13|TRBJ1-1
CASSLRDRALFVNTEAFF
>TRBV11-2|TRBJ1-3
CASSLQGGSGNTIYF
>TRBV7-8|TRBJ2-5
CASSLSSGGWETQYF
>TRBV5-4|TRBJ2-5
CASSLQRGGSPETQYF
>TRBV19|TRBJ1-1
CASRSPQGANTEAFF
>TRBV6-1|TRBJ1-3
CASNLDRVSNTIYF
>TRBV5-1|TRBJ1-2
CASHGEAGNYGYTF
>TRBV28|TRBJ1-5
CASSSGDQPQHF
>TRBV9|TRBJ1-5
CASSVEGGDQPQHF
>TRBV12-5|TRBJ1-1
CASGLAQGQHLEAFF
>TRBV19|TRBJ1-1
CASSGTGGTEAFF
>TRBV18|TRBJ1-1
CASSLKEEAFF
>TRBV7-6|-
CASSLGTGAYEQYF
>TRBV30|TRBJ2-1
CAWRAGLVFPNEQFF
>TRBV10-2|TRBJ2-3
CASRAPSGGFLQDTQYF
>TRBV5-4|TRBJ2-5
CASSRTSGGEETQYF
>TRBV25-1|TRBJ1-6
CASRGGAASPLHF
>TRBV14|TRBJ2-2
CASSQDWGGSTGELFF
>TRBV29-1|TRBJ2-3
CSVPYGGGRSTDTQYF
>TRBV7-6|TRBJ1-3
CASSLGRQVSGNTIYF
>TRBV7-6|TRBJ1-3
CASSLDTGSGNTIYF
>TRBV7-9|-
CASSSPQGYEQYF
>TRBV28|TRBJ2-3
CASSQRQAQEVIPDAQYF
>TRBV7-2|TRBJ2-7
CASSFRLADGYEQYF
>TRBV7-8|TRBJ1-2
CASSPRPTGNYGYTF
>TRBV27|TRBJ1-6
CASSLSWTGDNSPLHF
>TRBV11-2|TRBJ1-4
CASSLDRRVAGEKLFF
>TRBV5-1|TRBJ2-1
CASSLAKGQTYNEQFF
>TRBV30|TRBJ2-6
CAWGDRRSGANVLTF
>TRBV27|TRBJ2-6
CASSFGGSSSGANVLTF
>TRBV2|TRBJ2-3
CASREGAQTSGADTQYF
>TRBV5-1|TRBJ1-1
CASSLSVLGSMNTEAFF